A single sample gave rise to the 30 T cell receptor beta chains below, sequenced in a study of CD8 T cells in Susac syndrome. The RNA, about 0.45 to 1 ug, was put through reverse transcription using random hexamers. TCRdb ran MiXCR on the immunoSEQ multiplex PCR reads and lists one entry per CDR3 protein. The data show 95,000 to 150,000 distinct CDR3 sequences, with roughly 95% seen just once and less than 0.15% held by the top ten. The sample comprised CD4+ T cells from PBMCs. These TCRs come from a human donor with Susac syndrome.

The count of this clonotype is one. The chain has TRBV20-1 and TRBJ2-5; TRBD2 is a possible D gene (6 bases). Germline CDR1 and CDR2: DFQATT and SNEGSKA (reference sequence). The CDR3 has 14 amino acids. V lost 4 bases and J lost 3, with 15 bases in between. The CDR3 spells CSAITAAGKETQYF. The CDR3 region has the DNA TGCAGTGCTATAACAGCGGCGGGAAAAGAGACCCAGTACTTC.

The V call is TRBV12-3 or TRBV12-4, the J call TRBJ2-2; the D is unclear. The germline V and J ends were trimmed by 2 bases and 7 bases, with 11 bases remaining between them. This CDR3 comprises 14 residues. The CDR3 sequence: CASSLSVGNGELFF. The CDR3 DNA follows: TGTGCCAGCAGTTTAAGCGTGGGGAACGGGGAGCTGTTTTTT.

CDR3 loop: CASSPQDLPSTDTQYF. CDR3 DNA sequence: TGTGCCAGCTCACCTCAAGACTTGCCAAGCACAGATACGCAGTATTTT. V is TRBV18 and J is TRBJ2-3; D is unresolved. This CDR3 has 16 residues. Germline assignment: CDR1 KGHSH and CDR2 LQKENI. Trimming shortened V by 3 bases and J by 0 bases, and 13 bases separated the two germline ends.

The chain uses TRBV20-1 and TRBJ1-5; possible D gene TRBD1, 6 bases. There are 12 residues in the CDR3. The V end lost 2 bases, the J end lost 5 bases, and 7 bases lay between the germline ends. Looked up from germline, CDR1 is DFQATT and CDR2 is SNEGSKA (reference sequence). The CDR3 DNA reads TGCAGTGCTAGACCAGGGGATCAGCCCCAGCATTTT. Translated: CSARPGDQPQHF.

The chain uses TRBV5-1 and TRBJ1-4; 11 positions agree with TRBD1. The CDR3 loop spans 15 amino acids. In germline, CDR1 is SGHRS, CDR2 YFSETQ. V lost 0 bases to trimming and J lost 10 bases; unmatched junction nucleotides: 5. The CDR3 DNA follows: TGCGCCAGCAGCTTGGGGACAGGGGGCGCGGGAAAACTGTTTTTT. This translates into CASSLGTGGAGKLFF.

V gene TRBV20-1 combines with J gene TRBJ2-7; D tentatively reads TRBD1 or TRBD2 (5 bases each). Germline V lookup: CDR1 DFQATT, CDR2 SNEGSKA (reference sequence). The V and J ends lost 1 base and 7 bases respectively, with 14 bases between them. The CDR3 totals 13 residues. CDR3 nucleotide sequence: TGCAGTGCTAGAGTTCCCGTTGGGGGAGAGCAGTACTTC. Protein: CSARVPVGGEQYF.

This clonotype was observed a single time. The chain is built from TRBV3-1 and TRBJ1-1, with 7 bases matching TRBD1. Germline loops: CDR1 LGHDT, CDR2 YNNKEL (reference sequence). The V gene end was trimmed by 6 bases and the J gene end by 4 bases; junction bases not matched to a gene: 5. CDR3 length: 13 residues. CDR3 sequence reads: CASSLRGTTEAFF. The CDR3 bases are TGTGCCAGCAGTCTCAGGGGGACCACTGAAGCTTTCTTT. Using reference TRBV3-1 and TRBJ1-1 for the parts outside the CDR3, the full variable domain is DTAVSQTPKYLVTQMGNDKSIKCEQNLGHDTMYWYKQDSKKFLKIMFSYNNKELIINETVPNRFSPKSPDKAHLNLHINSLELGDSAVYFCASSLRGTTEAFFGQGTRLTVV.

The chain uses TRBV4-1 and TRBJ2-1; TRBD2 matches 8 bases. J was trimmed by 6 bases and V by 6 bases; bases with no gene match: 16. The germline V gene has CDR1 MGHRA and CDR2 YSYEKL. The CDR3 contains 17 residues. CDR3 bases: TGCGCCAGCAGTCAGGCGGTAGCGGGGAGCGCCGCCAATGAGCAGTTCTTC. It specifies CASSQAVAGSAANEQFF.

The V gene is TRBV30, the J gene TRBJ1-5; 9 bases map to TRBD1. Germline CDR1 and CDR2: GTSNPN and SVGIG (reference sequence). The ends lost 1 base at V and 4 bases at J; junction bases unmatched: 5. The CDR3 extends over 15 amino acids. The CDR3: CAWSAGQGLNQPQHF. The CDR3 DNA sequence: TGTGCCTGGAGTGCGGGACAGGGTCTTAATCAGCCCCAGCATTTT.

The V and J genes are TRBV29-1 and TRBJ1-1, with D tentatively TRBD1 (5 bases). Germline CDR1 is SQVTM and CDR2 is ANQGSEA. V dropped 4 bases and J dropped 2 bases, with 17 bases sitting between them. This CDR3 is 15 amino acids long. The CDR3 DNA reads as TGCAGCGTTGGGGGCCGGAAGTCGGGTAACACTGAAGCTTTCTTT. It codes for CSVGGRKSGNTEAFF.

This chain uses TRBV12-5 with TRBJ2-1, with a tentative D call TRBD2 (7 bases). The germline V gene has CDR1 LGHNT and CDR2 FRNRAP. This CDR3 has 14 residues. Trimming left V 4 bases short and J 6 bases short, with 13 bases between. CDR3 coding DNA: TGTGCTAGTGGTTCGGGGGGCGGGGGCAATGAGCAGTTCTTC. It translates to CASGSGGGGNEQFF.

CDR3 bases: TGTGCCAGCAGTTTAGAGAGGGGGCAGGTGACCCAGTACTTC. As protein: CASSLERGQVTQYF. This chain joins TRBV27 and TRBJ2-5, with 7 bases aligning to TRBD1. The CDR3 spans 14 residues. J lost 7 bases, V lost 2 bases, and 7 bases had no gene match. Germline V gene lookup returns CDR1 MNHEY and CDR2 SMNVEV (reference sequence).

This sequence joins TRBV7-2 and TRBJ2-1; 9 bases agree with TRBD2. Germline assignment: CDR1 SGHTA and CDR2 FQGNSA. Unmatched junction bases numbered 10, after V lost 5 bases and J lost 14 bases. There are 13 residues in the CDR3. CDR3 nucleotide sequence: TGTGCCAGCAGCCCTCGGACTAGCGTCATTAAGTTCTTC. Translated, it gives CASSPRTSVIKFF.

The chain recombines TRBV19 with TRBJ2-3; no clear D. The V gene lost 6 bases and the J gene lost 4 bases, with 5 bases spanning the gap. The CDR3 is 11 residues long. Germline CDR1 and CDR2: LNHDA and SQIVND (reference sequence). CDR3 nucleotides: TGTGCCAGTAGCCGATCAGATACGCAGTATTTT. This sequence encodes CASSRSDTQYF.

This chain uses TRBV6-5 with TRBJ1-1, with TRBD1 identical over 7 bases. This CDR3 is 13 amino acids long. V shed 6 bases, J shed 3 bases, and the junction held 4 bases outside the gene matches. From germline, CDR1 is MNHEY and CDR2 SVGAGI. CDR3 protein: CASSDRVHTEAFF. The CDR3, as DNA: TGTGCCAGCAGCGACAGGGTTCACACTGAAGCTTTCTTT.

This clonotype was seen once. This chain joins TRBV12-3 or TRBV12-4 and TRBJ1-5; TRBD1 might be the D (5 bases). V was clipped by 5 bases and J by 10 bases, with 21 bases between them. There are 15 residues in the CDR3. This chain's CDR3 is CASSPRTGDDGPQHF. The CDR3 DNA sequence: TGTGCCAGCAGTCCAAGGACCGGGGACGATGGACCCCAGCATTTT.

The chain has TRBV30 and TRBJ1-3, with TRBD1 as a possible D gene (5 bases). The germline V gene has CDR1 GTSNPN and CDR2 SVGIG (reference sequence). Trimming cost V 4 bases and J 7 bases, with 11 bases left between them. CDR3 length: 12 residues. The chain's CDR3 is CAWTEGLNTIYF. For the CDR3, the DNA is TGTGCCTGGACAGAGGGGCTGAACACCATATATTTT.

The chain couples TRBV28 to TRBJ2-4, with D maybe TRBD1 (6 bases). The CDR3 covers 16 residues. The germline CDR1 and CDR2 sequences are MDHEN and SYDVKM. With 4 bases removed from V and 3 bases from J, the gap between germline ends came to 16 bases. The CDR3 loop reads CASSSLGTGNKNIQYF. The CDR3 coding sequence is TGTGCCAGCAGTTCTCTCGGAACAGGGAACAAAAACATTCAGTACTTC.

V and J are TRBV25-1 and TRBJ2-6; D may match TRBD1 or TRBD2 (5 bases each). Germline V CDR1 and CDR2: MGHDK, SYGVNS. Trimming took off 7 bases at V and 3 bases at J, with 16 bases between the two ends. CDR3 length: 16 amino acids. The CDR3: CASMGTGSSGANVLTF. The CDR3 DNA is TGTGCCAGCATGGGGACGGGGTCAAGTGGGGCCAACGTCCTGACTTTC.

This chain uses TRBV3-1 with TRBJ1-1; D is unclear. The V end lost 1 base, the J end lost 2 bases, and 8 bases lay between the germline ends. CDR1 LGHDT and CDR2 YNNKEL come from the germline V gene (reference sequence). The CDR3 sequence is 14 residues long. The CDR3 DNA is TGTGCCAGCAGCCAAGTCGAAATAAACACTGAAGCTTTCTTT. Its protein product is CASSQVEINTEAFF.

The chain joins TRBV20-1 to TRBJ2-3; D might be TRBD2 (6 bases). Trimming left V 4 bases short and J 4 bases short, with 15 bases between. From germline, CDR1 is DFQATT and CDR2 SNEGSKA (reference sequence). The CDR3 extends over 14 amino acids. CDR3 in amino acids: CSAKVPGAADTQYF. CDR3 DNA sequence: TGCAGTGCTAAGGTGCCGGGAGCGGCAGATACGCAGTATTTT.

This clonotype was counted a single time. This chain connects TRBV5-4 to TRBJ1-1, with D tentatively TRBD1 (5 bases). Trimming cost V 3 bases and J 0 bases, with 6 bases left between them. This CDR3 contains 13 residues. Germline CDR1 is SGHNT and CDR2 is YYREEE (reference sequence). The DNA of the CDR3 is TGTGCCAGCAGCTGGGACCTGAACACTGAAGCTTTCTTT. Encoded protein: CASSWDLNTEAFF.

The rearrangement links TRBV7-9 to TRBJ2-3; D call uncertain. This CDR3 contains 13 residues. V lost 3 bases, J lost 0 bases, and 4 bases lay in between. CDR1 and CDR2 from the germline V gene are SEHNR and FQNEAQ (reference sequence). The CDR3 region is CASSFDSTDTQYF. Written as DNA, the CDR3 is TGTGCCAGCAGCTTCGACAGCACAGATACGCAGTATTTT.

V is TRBV2 and J is TRBJ2-1; D is perhaps TRBD2 (5 bases). V shed 6 bases and J shed 7 bases, with 13 bases lying between them. CDR3 length equals 13 residues. Germline V gene lookup returns CDR1 SNHLY and CDR2 FYNNEI. CDR3 region: CASRLSTGNEQFF. The CDR3, as DNA: TGTGCCAGCAGGCTCAGTACGGGAAATGAGCAGTTCTTC.

This chain joins TRBV20-1 and TRBJ2-1; the match to TRBD1 covers 10 bases. The junction had 5 bases not matched to a gene; V was cut back by 0 bases and J by 6 bases. Germline-derived CDR1 and CDR2 are DFQATT and SNEGSKA (reference sequence). This CDR3 spans 15 amino acids. The CDR3 nucleotides are TGCAGTGCTAGAGATGCCCGGACAGGGGGCAATGAGCAGTTCTTC. Translated, it gives CSARDARTGGNEQFF.

V gene TRBV18 combines with J gene TRBJ2-2; D remains ambiguous. The CDR3 totals 12 residues. The V and J ends lost 3 bases and 9 bases respectively, with 8 bases between them. Germline values: CDR1 KGHSH, CDR2 LQKENI. The CDR3 DNA reads TGTGCCAGCTCACCTTCTCACCGGGAGCTGTTTTTT. It yields the protein CASSPSHRELFF.

This sequence joins TRBV7-9 and TRBJ1-4; a possible D gene is TRBD1 (5 bases). V was trimmed by 4 bases and J by 8 bases, leaving 14 bases between them. The CDR3 extends over 14 amino acids. CDR1 SEHNR and CDR2 FQNEAQ come from the germline V gene (reference sequence). The CDR3 spells CASSSGRVGEKLFF. The CDR3 nucleotides read TGTGCCAGCAGCTCCGGCAGGGTTGGCGAAAAACTGTTTTTT.

The J gene is TRBJ1-5, the V gene TRBV18; TRBD1 matches 8 bases. The CDR3 length is 13 residues. J lost 5 bases, V lost 3 bases, and 0 bases had no gene match. The germline V gene encodes CDR1 KGHSH and CDR2 LQKENI. The CDR3, as DNA: TGTGCCAGCTCACCGACAGGGGATCAGCCCCAGCATTTT. This gives the protein CASSPTGDQPQHF.

The J gene is TRBJ2-7, the V gene TRBV24-1, with 8 bases fitting TRBD1. V lost 2 bases to trimming and J lost 6 bases; unmatched junction nucleotides: 11. Germline CDR1 and CDR2: KGHDR and SFDVKD. The CDR3 runs 16 residues. CDR3 DNA sequence: TGTGCCACCAGTGATTCCCGGACAGGGTGGGCCTCCGAGCAGTACTTC. This codes for CATSDSRTGWASEQYF.

J is TRBJ1-1 and V is TRBV28; D unresolved. Germline values: CDR1 MDHEN, CDR2 SYDVKM. CDR3 length: 17 amino acids. Trimming took off 7 bases at V and 6 bases at J, with 27 bases between the two ends. CDR3 nucleotide sequence: TGTGCCAGCAAAACCGTTATCGAGTTTTCGGCGGACGCTGAAGCTTTCTTT. Protein sequence: CASKTVIEFSADAEAFF.